The T cell receptor (beta chain) described here comes from a study of PD-1 blockade in classical Hodgkin lymphoma. Looking at the study overall: Patients were given intravenous nivolumab, 3 mg/kg, every 2 weeks.

About this clone: Its antigen is still unknown.

The time point was: cycle 4 day 1 (C4D1), after around six weeks of nivolumab. Each and every patient relapsed after autologous stem cell transplantation, and patients got differing brentuximab vedotin exposure. TCRdb's copy holds only in-frame clones and misses some; the assay was immunoSEQ multiplex PCR. The repertoire holds tens of thousands of clones, with approximately 86% as singletons. This CDR3 region has 14 residues. Germline-derived CDR1 and CDR2 are MDHEN and SYDVKM. Unmatched junction bases numbered 8, after V lost 3 bases and J lost 9 bases. Overall study results and limits: Newly diagnosed patients were reported to exhibit reduced baseline TCR diversity relative to healthy donors.

The sequence derives from a human donor with classical Hodgkin lymphoma. This material consisted of peripheral blood mononuclear cells (PBMCs), taken before the fourth cycle of nivolumab. The V call is TRBV28, the J call TRBJ2-7, with TRBD1 identical over 10 bases. The CDR3 coding sequence is TGTGCCAGCAGTTTGCCGGGACAGGGGATCCGGCAGTACTTC. Translating gives CASSLPGQGIRQYF.